This T cell receptor beta chain was retrieved from a study of blood T cell repertoires in COVID-19. Study information: The study drew acute and convalescent COVID-19 samples from the United States, Italy and Spain. From T cells, B-cell-depleted T cells, or PBMCs came the material, which was cDNA or gDNA.

V lost 1 base and J 3 bases, leaving 12 bases between the germline ends. CDR1 GTSNPN and CDR2 SVGIG come from the germline V gene (reference sequence). The CDR3 runs 14 residues. Data came from immunoSEQ multiplex PCR; TCRdb stores just in-frame clones and leaves some out. The sample carries 90,000 to 100,000 clones, 81% recorded once. Sequences were obtained from peripheral blood. This sequence originates from a woman of 80 years or more with acute or convalescent COVID-19. The J gene is TRBJ1-2, the V gene TRBV30, with D possibly being TRBD1 (5 bases). The CDR3 reads CAWSETGTHYGYTF. The CDR3 bases are TGTGCCTGGAGTGAGACGGGGACTCACTATGGCTACACCTTC.